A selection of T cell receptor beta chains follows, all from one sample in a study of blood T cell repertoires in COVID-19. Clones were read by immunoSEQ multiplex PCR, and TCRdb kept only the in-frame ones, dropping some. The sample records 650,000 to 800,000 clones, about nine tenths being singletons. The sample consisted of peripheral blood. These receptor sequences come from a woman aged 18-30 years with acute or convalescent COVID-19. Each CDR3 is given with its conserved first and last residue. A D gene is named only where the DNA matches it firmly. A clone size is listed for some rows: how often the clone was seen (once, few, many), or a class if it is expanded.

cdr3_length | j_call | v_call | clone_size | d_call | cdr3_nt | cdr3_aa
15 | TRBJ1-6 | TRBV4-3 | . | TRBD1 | TGCGCCAGCAGCCAAGGACAGGGGCCGAATTCACCCCTCCACTTT | CASSQGQGPNSPLHF
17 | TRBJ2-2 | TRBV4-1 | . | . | TGCGCCAGCAGCCAGCCAGGGAGGGGGGCGAACACCGGGGAGCTGTTTTTT | CASSQPGRGANTGELFF
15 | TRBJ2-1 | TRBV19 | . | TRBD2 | TGTGCCAGTAGTAAGGAGCTAGCGGGGGGCGATGAGCAGTTCTTC | CASSKELAGGDEQFF
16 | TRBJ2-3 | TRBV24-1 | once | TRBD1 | TGTGCCACCAGTGGACCCGGGACAGGTGGTCCAGATACGCAGTATTTT | CATSGPGTGGPDTQYF
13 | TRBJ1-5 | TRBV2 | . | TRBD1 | TGTGCCAGCCTTGGACAGGGTCGGCAGCCCCAGCATTTT | CASLGQGRQPQHF
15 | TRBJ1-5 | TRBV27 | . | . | TGTGCCAGCAGTTTGACTGCGAGTTCTTGTCAGCCCCAGCATTTT | CASSLTASSCQPQHF
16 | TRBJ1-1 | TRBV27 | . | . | TGTGCCAGCAGCCCCCGTACCGGGTGGGGCACCACTGAAGCTTTCTTT | CASSPRTGWGTTEAFF
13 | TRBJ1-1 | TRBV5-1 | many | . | TGCGCCAGCGATCCCAGGGGCCCAACTGAAGCTTTCTTT | CASDPRGPTEAFF
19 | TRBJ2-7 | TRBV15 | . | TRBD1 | TGTGCCACCAGCAGAGATCCTCACCACCGGGACAGGGTGTCTTACGAGCAGTACTTC | CATSRDPHHRDRVSYEQYF
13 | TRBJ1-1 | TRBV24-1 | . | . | TGTGCCACCAGGGCGGGGGGGAACACTGAAGCTTTCTTT | CATRAGGNTEAFF
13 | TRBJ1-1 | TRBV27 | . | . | TGTGCCAGCAGTTTACTAGGGAACACTGAAGCTTTCTTT | CASSLLGNTEAFF
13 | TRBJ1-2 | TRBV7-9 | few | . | TGTGCCAGCACTACCAGGGTAGTTGATGGCTACACCTTC | CASTTRVVDGYTF
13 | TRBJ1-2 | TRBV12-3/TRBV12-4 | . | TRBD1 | TGTGCCAGCAGCTCAAGACAGGGCAATGGCTACACCTTC | CASSSRQGNGYTF
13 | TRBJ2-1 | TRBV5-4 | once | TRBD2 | TGTGCCAGCGCGGGGGGGCCGTACGAGAGGAAGTTCTTC | CASAGGPYERKFF
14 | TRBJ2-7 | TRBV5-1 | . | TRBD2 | TGCGCCAGCAGCTGGACTAGCGGGGCTTACGAGCAGTACTTC | CASSWTSGAYEQYF
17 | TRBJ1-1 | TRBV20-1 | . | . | TGCAGTGCTAGTCGCACCGGACTAGGGGCTTGGAACACTGAAGCTTTCTTT | CSASRTGLGAWNTEAFF
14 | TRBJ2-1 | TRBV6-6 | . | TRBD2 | TGTGCCAGCAGGGGACTAGCGGAATACAATGAGCAGTTCTTC | CASRGLAEYNEQFF
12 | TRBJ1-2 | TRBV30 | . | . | TGTGCCTATCGGACAGCTAACTATGGCTACACCTTC | CAYRTANYGYTF
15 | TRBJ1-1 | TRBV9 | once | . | TGTGCCAGCAGCGTAACGCCAGGCGGAGGAACTGAAGCTTTCTTT | CASSVTPGGGTEAFF
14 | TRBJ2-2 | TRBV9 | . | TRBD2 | TGTGCCAGCACGGGACTAGCGAACACCGGGGAGCTGTTTTTT | CASTGLANTGELFF
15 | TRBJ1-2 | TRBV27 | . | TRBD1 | TGTGCCAGCAGTTTAGACAGGGGGAATGGCTATGGCTACACCTTC | CASSLDRGNGYGYTF
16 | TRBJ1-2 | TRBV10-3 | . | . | TGTGCCATCAGTCCCTCGGGGAGGGGCTCTAACTATGGCTACACCTTC | CAISPSGRGSNYGYTF